This T cell receptor (beta chain) was retrieved from a study of cytomegalovirus exposure and HLA in healthy donors. Overall study context: Genotyping of nearly 400 donors showed that 80% to 85% belonged to the Caucasian-associated ancestry cluster.

Regarding this clone: A junction end diverges from the germline sequence, so it may reflect a read error.

PCR employed 60 Vbeta and 13 Jbeta primers. The assay was immunoSEQ multiplex PCR, and TCRdb's table has in-frame clones only and misses some. The sample carries about 130,000 clones, 77% recorded once. CDR1 and CDR2 (germline): SEHNR, FQNEAQ (reference sequence). The CDR3 sequence is 14 residues long. The specimen was PBMCs. The rearrangement joins TRBV7-9 to TRBJ1-1, with 7 bases matching TRBD1. The sequence was obtained from a male donor in good health and CMV-seropositive. Here the CDR3 DNA reads TGTTCCAGCAGCTTACAGGGGATGGTGGCTGAAGCTTTCTTT. Translated: CSSSLQGMVAEAFF.